A single sample is the source of the 16 T cell receptor beta chains below, sequenced in a study of T cell changes during pregnancy in multiple sclerosis. Sequenced by immunoSEQ multiplex PCR; TCRdb stores in-frame clones only, minus some. The sample consists of more than 35,000 clones, approximately 91% of them appearing once. The material sequenced was CD8+ T cells from peripheral blood mononuclear cells, taken in the third trimester of pregnancy. The receptors originated from a female donor with multiple sclerosis, enrolled in a pregnancy study.

This chain joins TRBV6-5 and TRBJ2-3, with 7 bases matching TRBD1. Germline values: CDR1 MNHEY, CDR2 SVGAGI. The ends lost 4 bases at V and 6 bases at J; junction bases unmatched: 7. The CDR3 has 14 residues. CDR3 bases: TGTGCCAGCAGTTTAGAGGGGGCCCAGGATACGCAGTATTTT. It translates to CASSLEGAQDTQYF.

The chain is built from TRBV19 and TRBJ1-2; D gene ambiguous. Germline V gene sequence: CDR1 LNHDA, CDR2 SQIVND (reference sequence). CDR3 length: 16 residues. The V end lost 3 bases, the J end lost 0 bases, and 14 bases lay between the germline ends. CDR3 in DNA: TGTGCCAGTAGTATTTCGTCAGTACCTTCTAACTATGGCTACACCTTC. It is translated as CASSISSVPSNYGYTF.

This chain links TRBV16 with TRBJ2-7, with D possibly matching TRBD2 (5 bases). V was shortened by 9 bases and J by 2 bases, with 8 bases between the two germline ends. Germline V gives CDR1 KGHSY, CDR2 FQNENV. The CDR3 is 11 residues long. CDR3: CASSVAYEQYF. The CDR3, as DNA: TGTGCCAGTAGCGTCGCCTACGAGCAGTACTTC.

CDR3: CASSYYGTSGRAGSVQYF. The CDR3 DNA follows: TGTGCCAGCAGTTACTACGGGACTAGCGGGAGGGCCGGGTCGGTGCAGTACTTC. The rearrangement links TRBV6-7 to TRBJ2-7; 16 bases are a match to TRBD2. Being an ORF, TRBV6-7 has a function that is uncertain. The CDR3 has 18 residues. The V gene end was trimmed by 1 base and the J gene end by 9 bases; junction bases not matched to a gene: 12.

V gene TRBV6-5 combines with J gene TRBJ2-7; possibly TRBD1 for D (5 bases). V dropped 7 bases and J dropped 2 bases, with 18 bases sitting between them. Germline values: CDR1 MNHEY, CDR2 SVGAGI. This CDR3 is 15 amino acids long. The CDR3: CASKPGAASTYEQYF. The CDR3 region has the DNA TGTGCCAGCAAACCTGGGGCAGCTTCAACCTACGAGCAGTACTTC.

This rearrangement joins TRBV7-6 to TRBJ1-5, with 10 bases fitting TRBD1. The germline gives CDR1 SGHVS, CDR2 FNYEAQ. The CDR3 contains 18 residues. Trimming cost V 3 bases and J 3 bases; bases outside gene matches: 11. The CDR3 DNA reads as TGTGCCAGCAGCTTGACAGGGGGCTTGGTCTCCCCCAATCAGCCCCAGCATTTT. Translating gives CASSLTGGLVSPNQPQHF.

The chain joins TRBV9 to TRBJ2-3; D remains unclear. This CDR3 spans 14 amino acids. The V and J ends lost 0 bases and 2 bases respectively, with 7 bases between them. Germline loops: CDR1 SGDLS, CDR2 YYNGEE. The CDR3 DNA follows: TGTGCCAGCAGCGTAGACAGTTTCACAGATACGCAGTATTTT. Translation: CASSVDSFTDTQYF.

J is TRBJ1-2 and V is TRBV4-3; TRBD1 agrees at 12 bases. This CDR3 region has 16 residues. V lost 4 bases, J lost 8 bases, and 11 bases stayed unmatched. Germline V gene data show CDR1 as LGHNA and CDR2 as YSLEER. Written as DNA, the CDR3 is TGCGCCAGCAGCCGCGTCCCGGGACAGGGGGCGAACGGCTACACCTTC. Translated, it gives CASSRVPGQGANGYTF.

The chain employs TRBV9 and TRBJ2-7; D perhaps matches TRBD1 (6 bases). Trimming left V 6 bases short and J 3 bases short, with 16 bases between. CDR3 length: 14 amino acids. Germline CDR1 and CDR2: SGDLS and YYNGEE. The CDR3 DNA follows: TGTGCCAGCAACCAACAGGGCAACTACTACGAGCAGTACTTC. Translation: CASNQQGNYYEQYF.

By sample share, this clone is medium-sized. The chain couples TRBV27 to TRBJ1-2; TRBD1 matches 10 bases. CDR1 is MNHEY and CDR2 is SMNVEV in the germline V gene (reference sequence). The V and J ends lost 1 base and 8 bases, in that order; junction bases with no gene match: 10. The CDR3 covers 16 residues. This CDR3 is CASSLWQTGTGEGYTF. The CDR3 DNA follows: TGTGCCAGCAGTTTATGGCAAACCGGGACAGGGGAAGGCTACACCTTC.

The table lists this clone with a few counts. V gene TRBV9 combines with J gene TRBJ1-2; D call uncertain. The CDR3 is made up of 15 amino acids. V lost 3 bases and J 7 bases, leaving 19 bases between the germline ends. Germline CDR1 SGDLS, CDR2 YYNGEE. This CDR3 reads CASSAEHDLGPGYTF. CDR3 sequence (DNA): TGTGCCAGCAGCGCGGAGCATGACCTAGGTCCTGGCTACACCTTC. The variable domain in full, completed from reference TRBV9 and TRBJ1-2, reads DSGVTQTPKHLITATGQRVTLRCSPRSGDLSVYWYQQSLDQGLQFLIQYYNGEERAKGNILERFSAQQFPDLHSELNLSSLELGDSALYFCASSAEHDLGPGYTFGSGTRLTVV.

This chain links TRBV6-1 with TRBJ1-1, with no clear D. The V gene lost 10 bases and the J gene lost 1 base, with 10 bases spanning the gap. This CDR3 region has 12 residues. Per germline, CDR1 MNHNS and CDR2 SASEGT. The CDR3 loop is CATSYTNTEAFF. CDR3 bases: TGTGCCACGTCTTACACGAACACTGAAGCTTTCTTT.

This chain links TRBV6-5 with TRBJ1-1, with unresolved D. CDR1 MNHEY and CDR2 SVGAGI come from the germline V gene. The V gene lost 6 bases and the J gene lost 3 bases, with 8 bases spanning the gap. The CDR3 runs 12 residues. DNA of the CDR3: TGTGCCAGCAGCCAGGATTACACTGAAGCTTTCTTT. Translated: CASSQDYTEAFF.

The chain combines TRBV27 with TRBJ1-2, with a possible D match to TRBD1 (6 bases). Germline V gives CDR1 MNHEY, CDR2 SMNVEV (reference sequence). This CDR3 comprises 14 residues. Deletions cut 3 bases from V and 8 bases from J, with 16 bases between. CDR3 in amino acids: CASSFTGHRSGYTF. CDR3 bases: TGTGCCAGCAGTTTTACGGGACACCGTTCGGGCTACACCTTC.

The chain combines TRBV9 with TRBJ2-1; 10 bases agree with TRBD2. Germline lookup yields CDR1 SGDLS and CDR2 YYNGEE. The CDR3 is made up of 16 amino acids. Trimming took 0 bases from V and 8 from J; bases not matched to a gene: 8. CDR3 sequence: CASSVEDSGGMDEQFF. CDR3 in DNA: TGTGCCAGCAGCGTAGAGGATAGCGGGGGGATGGATGAGCAGTTCTTC. The full variable domain, its missing parts supplied by reference TRBV9 and TRBJ2-1, is DSGVTQTPKHLITATGQRVTLRCSPRSGDLSVYWYQQSLDQGLQFLIQYYNGEERAKGNILERFSAQQFPDLHSELNLSSLELGDSALYFCASSVEDSGGMDEQFFGPGTRLTVL.

V and J are TRBV7-9 and TRBJ2-1, with 7 bases fitting TRBD2. The V and J ends lost 8 bases and 9 bases, in that order; junction bases with no gene match: 16. CDR1 SEHNR and CDR2 FQNEAQ come from the germline V gene (reference sequence). This CDR3 has 15 residues. The CDR3 is CASWGLVAGAGEQFF. The CDR3 DNA reads TGTGCCAGCTGGGGACTGGTGGCGGGAGCAGGTGAGCAGTTCTTC.